Detailed here is one TCR beta chain. The data derive from a study of T cell responses to AZD1222 COVID-19 vaccine. Profiled with immunoSEQ multiplex PCR; TCRdb holds only in-frame clones, not every one. The sample holds some 50,000 clones, 79% seen once. CDR3 length: 16 residues. Germline values: CDR1 MRHNA, CDR2 SNTAGT. J lost 4 bases, V lost 3 bases, and 8 bases had no gene match. Material: peripheral blood, obtained on day 0 of MenACWY control vaccination. This chain joins TRBV6-4 and TRBJ2-3; 9 bases line up with TRBD2. The TCR originated in an adult in good health. Written as DNA, the CDR3 is TGTGCCAGCAGTGAACGCGGGGGGGCCGGGGCAGATACGCAGTATTTT. Its protein is CASSERGGAGADTQYF.